These 13 T cell receptor beta chains share one sample of origin, sequenced in a study of shared clonotypes between healthy human individuals. Clones were sequenced by immunoSEQ multiplex PCR, and TCRdb holds only the in-frame ones, with some missing. The sample includes fewer than 3 million clones, around 90% of them seen just once. The sample taken for sequencing was naive CD4+ T cells from PBMCs. As for subset: CD45RA+ positively selected. These receptors were taken from a man between 18 and 35 years old in good health. Some clones in this sample may be carry-over from other donors' samples.

The rearrangement uses TRBV28 and TRBJ2-5, with D perhaps TRBD2 (5 bases). This CDR3 spans 13 amino acids. Germline V gene data show CDR1 as MDHEN and CDR2 as SYDVKM. The ends were cut back, 6 bases at V and 5 bases at J, with 13 bases in the middle. The CDR3 here is CASSRGRRETQYF. CDR3 bases: TGTGCCAGCAGCAGAGGGCGTCGGGAGACCCAGTACTTC.

J is TRBJ1-1 and V is TRBV18; D remains ambiguous. CDR1 KGHSH and CDR2 LQKENI come from the germline V gene. V dropped 5 bases and J dropped 4 bases, with 14 bases sitting between them. The CDR3 extends over 14 amino acids. Written as DNA, the CDR3 is TGTGCCAGCTCAAGCGAGGGAGGCGGCACTGAAGCTTTCTTT. This translates into CASSSEGGGTEAFF.

This clone was seen a few times. The V gene is TRBV19, the J gene TRBJ2-3, with 9 bases matching TRBD1. V gave up 4 bases and J gave up 5 bases; unmatched junction bases: 4. CDR3 length: 14 amino acids. CDR1 is LNHDA, CDR2 SQIVND, per germline (reference sequence). Here the CDR3 reads CASSTRTGVDTQYF. For the CDR3, the DNA is TGTGCCAGTAGTACCCGGACAGGGGTAGATACGCAGTATTTT.

The genes are TRBV7-9 and TRBJ1-3, with D tentatively TRBD1 (5 bases). In germline, CDR1 is SEHNR, CDR2 FQNEAQ (reference sequence). CDR3 length: 12 amino acids. Trimming removed 5 bases at V and 4 bases at J, with 6 bases between. The CDR3 nucleotides are TGTGCCAGCAGCGAGGGGGGAAACACCATATATTTT. Amino acid sequence: CASSEGGNTIYF.

This clone was detected once. The chain joins TRBV27 to TRBJ1-2; the D is unclear. Germline V lookup: CDR1 MNHEY, CDR2 SMNVEV (reference sequence). The V gene lost 1 base and the J gene lost 2 bases, with 8 bases spanning the gap. This CDR3 comprises 14 residues. The CDR3 sequence is CASSLLSGNYGYTF. CDR3 DNA sequence: TGTGCCAGCAGTTTATTGTCCGGCAACTATGGCTACACCTTC.

This rearrangement joins TRBV5-1 to TRBJ2-3, with D perhaps matching TRBD2 (6 bases). V was clipped by 4 bases and J by 4 bases, with 16 bases between them. Germline-derived CDR1 and CDR2 are SGHRS and YFSETQ. The CDR3 totals 15 residues. DNA of the CDR3: TGCGCCAGCAGCCCGGGTCGGGGGAGAGCAGATACGCAGTATTTT. It is translated as CASSPGRGRADTQYF. Based on the CDR3 plus reference TRBV5-1 and TRBJ2-3, the full variable domain is KAGVTQTPRYLIKTRGQQVTLSCSPISGHRSVSWYQQTPGQGLQFLFEYFSETQRNKGNFPGRFSGRQFSNSRSEMNVSTLELGDSALYLCASSPGRGRADTQYFGPGTRLTVL.

In regard to this clone: Other DNA sequences within the sample encode an identical CDR3. The rearrangement links TRBV18 to TRBJ2-2; 7 positions match TRBD1. Germline trimming cut 0 bases from V and 4 bases from J; bases unmatched to any gene: 2. The CDR3 has 15 amino acids. Looked up from germline, CDR1 is KGHSH and CDR2 is LQKENI. The CDR3 spells CASSPPAGGTGELFF. The CDR3 nucleotides are TGTGCCAGCTCACCACCCGCAGGGGGCACCGGGGAGCTGTTTTTT.

The chain has TRBV28 and TRBJ1-2; 8 positions agree with TRBD1. Germline loops: CDR1 MDHEN, CDR2 SYDVKM. V gave up 5 bases and J gave up 8 bases; unmatched junction bases: 4. This CDR3 has 12 amino acids. CDR3 DNA sequence: TGTGCCAGCAGTACAGGGGGAGGAGGCTACACCTTC. Translated: CASSTGGGGYTF.

The chain joins TRBV27 to TRBJ2-4; a weak D match, TRBD1 (5 bases). The germline V gene has CDR1 MNHEY and CDR2 SMNVEV (reference sequence). V shed 4 bases and J shed 7 bases, with 14 bases lying between them. This CDR3 has 14 residues. For the CDR3, the DNA is TGTGCCAGCAGTTCTGTCAGGGCTAGTAACATTCAGTACTTC. Its translation: CASSSVRASNIQYF.

V and J are TRBV5-1 and TRBJ2-3; D is undetermined. The CDR3 totals 14 residues. V was cut by 1 base and J by 5 bases, with 11 bases left in between. Germline lookup yields CDR1 SGHRS and CDR2 YFSETQ. CDR3 protein: CASSLIVTRDTQYF. The CDR3 DNA follows: TGCGCCAGCAGCTTGATAGTTACCAGAGATACGCAGTATTTT.

This chain uses TRBV5-1 with TRBJ2-5; the match to TRBD1 covers 10 bases. CDR1 and CDR2 from the germline V gene are SGHRS and YFSETQ. J gave up 1 base and V 4 bases, and 7 bases lay outside the gene matches. This CDR3 comprises 16 residues. CDR3 sequence (DNA): TGCGCCAGCAGCCCAGGGACAGGGGATCTCCAAGAGACCCAGTACTTC. Its translation: CASSPGTGDLQETQYF.

The chain has TRBV5-1 and TRBJ2-1, with D perhaps given as TRBD1 or TRBD2 (5 bases each). The germline gives CDR1 SGHRS, CDR2 YFSETQ. Between the trimmed V and J ends, which lost 3 bases and 6 bases, there was a span of 16 bases. The CDR3 contains 15 residues. CDR3 coding DNA: TGCGCCAGCAGCTCCAGCGGAGAAAGGGGCAATGAGCAGTTCTTC. It codes for CASSSSGERGNEQFF.

The V call is TRBV9, the J call TRBJ2-7, with no clear D. The CDR3 has 16 amino acids. Trimming removed 0 bases from V and 1 base from J, with 14 bases in between. Per the germline V gene, CDR1 is SGDLS and CDR2 is YYNGEE. The CDR3 loop is CASSVGLFAESYEQYF. The CDR3 DNA reads as TGTGCCAGCAGCGTAGGTCTGTTCGCGGAATCCTACGAGCAGTACTTC.